The entry below describes one T cell receptor beta chain. Its antigen is undetermined. Sample time point: 2015-2016 season, pre-vaccination. These data come from a study of follicular helper T cells after annual influenza vaccination. In the study overall: Some donors were sampled over the 2013-2014, 2014-2015 and 2015-2016 vaccinations.

Study findings and constraints: Just 10-20% of cells analyzed had recovered productive TCRB sequences. Change in circulating plasmablasts correlated with ICOS+CD38+ cTfh clonality change.

Sequencing used immunoSEQ multiplex PCR; TCRdb keeps in-frame clones, though not all of them. The table lists 8,500 to 10,000 clones, around 90% of them singletons. The CDR3 covers 11 residues. CDR1 and CDR2 from the germline V gene are DFQATT and SNEGSKA (reference sequence). The ends were cut back, 5 bases at V and 4 bases at J, with 8 bases in the middle. This TCR derives from an adult who received the influenza vaccine. V gene TRBV20-1 combines with J gene TRBJ1-1; the D gene is possibly TRBD1 (5 bases). This specimen consisted of CXCR5+ CD38- circulating T follicular helper cells from blood, obtained on the day of influenza vaccination. Indicated subset: circulating Tfh, non-naive CD4+CXCR5+PD-1+ (ICOS+CD38+ or ICOS-CD38-). The DNA of the CDR3 is TGCAGTGCTGACGGGGGCACTGAAGCTTTCTTT. As protein: CSADGGTEAFF.